The 31 T cell receptor beta chains below come from one sample, sequenced in a study of prognosis after radiotherapy for stage I lung cancer. Two-round multiplex PCR on genomic DNA was the method by which TCR beta CDR3 was amplified. The first PCR round targeted every TRBV and TRBJ gene with specific primers. TCRdb reprocessed the multiplex PCR reads with MiXCR, giving one entry per CDR3 protein. The table lists some 15,000 distinct CDR3 sequences, roughly 30% of them singletons. Material: PBMCs, obtained before or after stereotactic body radiation therapy (not recorded which). These receptors all come from a donor over 45 with non-small cell lung cancer.

This clonotype was counted at least ten times. J is TRBJ1-1 and V is TRBV11-3, with unresolved D. This CDR3 is 16 amino acids long. Germline CDR1 reads SGHNT; CDR2 reads YENEEA. The V end was cut by 1 base, the J end by 6 bases, with 18 bases between. CDR3 amino acids: CASSLVPPASPAEAFF. The DNA of the CDR3 is TGTGCCAGCAGCTTAGTTCCCCCGGCCTCCCCGGCTGAAGCTTTCTTT.

By sample fraction, this clonotype is medium-sized (0.01 to 0.1%). The CDR3 loop reads CASSPPEGRNSPLHF. CDR3 in DNA: TGTGCCAGCTCACCACCGGAGGGTCGGAATTCACCCCTCCACTTT. The V call is TRBV18, the J call TRBJ1-6, with D hard to call. Trimming pared 0 bases from V and 7 bases from J, leaving 10 bases between. The V gene's germline CDR1 is KGHSH and CDR2 LQKENI. The CDR3 is 15 residues long.

This clonotype was seen repeatedly, ten times or more. The rearrangement uses TRBV28 and TRBJ2-3; 8 nucleotides align to TRBD1. The CDR3 extends over 17 amino acids. V lost 7 bases and J lost 2; bases outside the gene matches: 14. The germline V gene has CDR1 MDHEN and CDR2 SYDVKM. The CDR3 sequence is CASTIMGQALATDTQYF. For the CDR3, the DNA is TGTGCCAGCACCATCATGGGACAGGCCTTAGCCACAGATACGCAGTATTTT.

This clonotype was seen many times. The V call is TRBV11-3, the J call TRBJ2-4; D might be TRBD1 (6 bases). The CDR3 runs 18 residues. Between the trimmed V and J ends, which lost 4 bases and 0 bases, there was a span of 19 bases. The germline CDR1 and CDR2 sequences are SGHNT and YENEEA. This chain's CDR3 is CASSSTMGAELAKNIQYF. As DNA, the CDR3 is TGTGCCAGCAGCTCCACAATGGGGGCGGAACTAGCCAAAAACATTCAGTACTTC. Using reference TRBV11-3 and TRBJ2-4 for the parts outside the CDR3, the full variable domain is EAGVVQSPRYKIIEKKQPVAFWCNPISGHNTLYWYLQNLGQGPELLIRYENEEAVDDSQLPKDRFSAERLKGVDSTLKIQPAELGDSAVYLCASSSTMGAELAKNIQYFGAGTRLSVL.

This clonotype came up many times. This chain uses TRBV7-3 with TRBJ2-5; 8 bases fit TRBD2. V dropped 5 bases and J dropped 5; count of bases not matched to a gene: 7. CDR3 length: 14 amino acids. The germline V gene has CDR1 SGHTA and CDR2 FQGTGA. The CDR3 sequence: CASSPSGPGETQYF. Here the CDR3 DNA reads TGTGCCAGCAGCCCTAGCGGGCCTGGGGAGACCCAGTACTTC.

This clonotype was seen ten or more times. The rearrangement joins TRBV7-2 to TRBJ2-5, with TRBD2 identical over 14 bases. Germline CDR1 is SGHTA and CDR2 is FQGNSA. There are 16 residues in the CDR3. The J segment lost 0 bases and the V segment lost 5 bases, leaving 2 bases of the junction unmatched. The CDR3 nucleotides read TGTGCCAGCAGCCTGGGACTAGCGGGGGACCAAGAGACCCAGTACTTC. Translation gives CASSLGLAGDQETQYF. The complete variable domain, with remaining parts taken from reference TRBV7-2 and TRBJ2-5, reads GAGVSQSPSNKVTEKGKDVELRCDPISGHTALYWYRQSLGQGLEFLIYFQGNSAPDKSGLPSDRFSAERTGGSVSTLTIQRTQQEDSAVYLCASSLGLAGDQETQYFGPGTRLLVL.

This clonotype showed up just a few times. The CDR3 nucleotides are TGTGCCAGCAGTGAAGGTGGAGCGGGCGCCTACGAGCAGTACTTC. Translated, it gives CASSEGGAGAYEQYF. The chain uses TRBV6-1 and TRBJ2-7; perhaps TRBD2 as D (6 bases). V dropped 1 base and J dropped 2 bases, with 12 bases sitting between them. The germline gives CDR1 MNHNS, CDR2 SASEGT. The CDR3 consists of 15 residues.

Ten or more counts support this clonotype. The chain has TRBV12-5 and TRBJ2-1; a weak D match, TRBD2 (6 bases). CDR1 LGHNT and CDR2 FRNRAP come from the germline V gene. Trimming stripped 8 bases from V and 7 bases from J, with 21 bases between. The CDR3 covers 15 residues. CDR3 residues: CASSFSGTPFNEQFF. The CDR3 bases are TGTGCTAGTTCCTTCTCCGGGACTCCTTTTAATGAGCAGTTCTTC.

This clonotype was seen at least ten times. This rearrangement joins TRBV6-5 to TRBJ1-4; D not certain. The CDR3 is 17 amino acids. Germline-derived CDR1 and CDR2 are MNHEY and SVGAGI. V gave up 0 bases and J gave up 7 bases, with 18 bases separating them. The CDR3 nucleotides read TGTGCCAGCAGTTACTCGATTCCCCGGGATAAGGGTGAAAAACTGTTTTTT. Protein product: CASSYSIPRDKGEKLFF.

This clonotype was found many times. This chain joins TRBV28 and TRBJ1-1, with no clear D. CDR3 length: 15 amino acids. Trimming cost V 2 bases and J 3 bases, with 13 bases left between them. Germline lookup yields CDR1 MDHEN and CDR2 SYDVKM. The CDR3 DNA follows: TGTGCCAGCAGTTTAGTGTCCGGGGAGGACACTGAAGCTTTCTTT. This sequence encodes CASSLVSGEDTEAFF.

Remarks on this clonotype: It differs at one base from a far larger clone, so likely a read error. The chain couples TRBV6-4 to TRBJ2-7; TRBD2 matches 8 bases. This CDR3 spans 20 amino acids. Germline CDR1 and CDR2: MRHNA and SNTAGT. Germline trimming cut 7 bases from V and 3 bases from J; bases unmatched to any gene: 26. The CDR3 DNA follows: TGTGCCAGCATCCTTGACGGTGCGAGCGGGAGTATCTTTGGTAACTACGAGCAGTACTTC. This gives the protein CASILDGASGSIFGNYEQYF.

Note on this clonotype: This sequence is one base from a far larger clone and is likely a read error. V usage is TRBV7-9 and J usage is TRBJ2-5; TRBD2 agrees at 12 bases. V lost 5 bases and J lost 3; bases outside the gene matches: 10. The CDR3 is made up of 17 amino acids. CDR1 and CDR2 from the germline V gene are SEHNR and FQNEAQ (reference sequence). The CDR3 DNA reads as TGTGCCAGCAGCCCCCGACTAGCGGGAGTCCCCGAAGAGACCCAGTACTTC. It translates to CASSPRLAGVPEETQYF.

Comment on this clonotype: A junction boundary mismatches the germline segment, possibly from a read error. The CDR3 nucleotides are TGTGACAGCAGCCAAGTTGTGTCGCGCAGGTCCTACGAGCAGTACTTC. Amino acids: CDSSQVVSRRSYEQYF. The chain combines TRBV4-1 with TRBJ2-7; weak D call: TRBD1 (5 bases). The V gene's germline CDR1 is MGHRA and CDR2 YSYEKL. The CDR3 consists of 16 residues.

This clonotype was seen many times. The V call is TRBV20-1, the J call TRBJ2-1; TRBD2 agrees at 7 bases. Germline lookup yields CDR1 DFQATT and CDR2 SNEGSKA (reference sequence). V shed 3 bases, J shed 6 bases, and the junction held 8 bases outside the gene matches. The CDR3 contains 14 residues. CDR3 region: CSASIAVAGNEQFF. CDR3 bases: TGCAGTGCTAGTATTGCAGTAGCGGGCAATGAGCAGTTCTTC.

This clonotype was picked up many times. This chain joins TRBV28 and TRBJ1-4; TRBD1 aligns across 8 bases. Germline values: CDR1 MDHEN, CDR2 SYDVKM. Trimming cost V 6 bases and J 7 bases; bases outside gene matches: 7. CDR3 length: 14 amino acids. The CDR3 bases are TGTGCCAGCAGGGAGGACAGGGTCTCTGAAAAACTGTTTTTT. Its translation is CASREDRVSEKLFF.

This clonotype was seen repeatedly, ten times or more. CDR3 protein: CASSSMGGDLYGYTF. CDR3 bases: TGTGCCAGCAGCTCTATGGGAGGGGATCTCTATGGCTACACCTTC. The chain couples TRBV7-9 to TRBJ1-2; TRBD1 is a possible D gene (5 bases). V gave up 4 bases and J gave up 4 bases, with 16 bases separating them. Germline CDR1 SEHNR, CDR2 FQNEAQ (reference sequence). The CDR3 has 15 residues.

To note about this clonotype: This may be a read error: a much more frequent sequence differs by one nucleotide. The genes are TRBV6-2 or TRBV6-3 and TRBJ2-2; tentative D call: TRBD2 (6 bases). The CDR3 runs to 14 residues. Germline V gene sequence: CDR1 MNHEY, CDR2 SVGEGT. CDR3 region: CASSYSPGPGGLFF. In DNA, the CDR3 is TGTGCCAGCAGTTACTCCCCGGGACCCGGGGGGCTGTTTTTT.

In regard to this clonotype: A far larger clone is only one base removed, so a read error is likely. The rearrangement links TRBV6-4 to TRBJ2-1; D assignment may be TRBD1 or TRBD2 (5 bases each). CDR1 and CDR2 (germline): MRHNA, SNTAGT. The CDR3 is 15 amino acids. V was cut by 6 bases and J by 4 bases, with 16 bases left in between. The CDR3 region is CASRLRDGDYNEQFF. Here the CDR3 DNA reads TGTGCCAGCAGGCTCCGGGACGGGGATTACAATGAGCAGTTCTTC.

This clonotype is labeled as medium-sized. The chain links TRBV12-3 or TRBV12-4 to TRBJ2-1; 11 bases fit TRBD2. V gave up 4 bases and J gave up 4 bases; unmatched junction bases: 0. The CDR3 spans 14 residues. CDR3 loop: CASSSSGRYNEQFF. CDR3 in DNA: TGTGCCAGCAGTTCTAGCGGGAGGTACAATGAGCAGTTCTTC.

As concerns this clonotype: A read error may be the cause here, since a much bigger clone is one base away. The CDR3 does not close with the conserved phenylalanine or tryptophan, likely indicating a read error. J is TRBJ2-7 and V is TRBV6-1; the D is unclear. The CDR3 runs to 12 residues. The V end lost 4 bases, the J end lost 2 bases, and 6 bases lay between the germline ends. From germline, CDR1 is MNHNS and CDR2 SASEGT. CDR3 DNA: TGTGCCAGCAGTGGATTGGCCTACGAGCAGTACCTC. Amino acid sequence: CASSGLAYEQYL.

This clonotype was seen ten or more times. The V call is TRBV6-4, the J call TRBJ1-2; tentative D call: TRBD1 (5 bases). V shed 9 bases and J shed 6 bases, with 17 bases lying between them. The CDR3 is 13 residues long. CDR1 is MRHNA and CDR2 is SNTAGT in the germline V gene. CDR3 nucleotides: TGTGCCAGTAGTCAATCAGGGTTGAATGGCTACACCTTC. Translation gives CASSQSGLNGYTF.

This clonotype was counted a single time. The V call is TRBV28, the J call TRBJ2-5; D is possibly TRBD1 or TRBD2 (7 bases each). The CDR3 contains 15 residues. The germline V and J ends were trimmed by 7 bases and 2 bases, with 17 bases remaining between them. CDR1 is MDHEN and CDR2 is SYDVKM in the germline V gene. CDR3 sequence reads: CASTVGGTAQETQYF. CDR3 nucleotide sequence: TGTGCCAGCACCGTGGGGGGGACAGCACAAGAGACCCAGTACTTC.

A remark on this clonotype: With a much larger clone just one base away, this may be a read error. J is TRBJ2-7 and V is TRBV6-2 or TRBV6-3, with 7 bases fitting TRBD2. CDR1 and CDR2 from the germline V gene are MNHEY and SVGEGT. The V gene end was trimmed by 7 bases and the J gene end by 2 bases; junction bases not matched to a gene: 11. The CDR3 runs 15 residues. The CDR3 nucleotides are TGTGCCAGCAAGACCCTGGGGGGGAGCCCCTACGAGCAGTACTTC. This translates into CASKTLGGSPYEQYF.

Ten or more counts support this clonotype. This chain joins TRBV29-1 and TRBJ2-1; no definite D call. Per the germline V gene, CDR1 is SQVTM and CDR2 is ANQGSEA. This CDR3 comprises 11 residues. With 4 bases removed from V and 7 bases from J, the gap between germline ends came to 8 bases. The CDR3 coding sequence is TGCAGCGTTGCCCTCTTTAATGAGCAGTTCTTC. Its translation: CSVALFNEQFF.

This clonotype was seen at least ten times. The genes are TRBV11-3 and TRBJ2-4; D call uncertain. Germline V gives CDR1 SGHNT, CDR2 YENEEA. The V end lost 2 bases, the J end lost 0 bases, and 5 bases lay between the germline ends. The CDR3 consists of 14 residues. The chain's CDR3 is CASSLNPAKNIQYF. DNA of the CDR3: TGTGCCAGCAGCTTAAACCCAGCCAAAAACATTCAGTACTTC.

This clonotype was counted many times. The CDR3 region has the DNA TGTGCCTGGAGTAGTCCGGGACTAGCGGGAGGGGGTGAGCAGTTCTTC. Translation gives CAWSSPGLAGGGEQFF. The chain uses TRBV30 and TRBJ2-1, with 16 bases fitting TRBD2. CDR1 is GTSNPN and CDR2 is SVGIG in the germline V gene (reference sequence). The CDR3 extends over 16 amino acids. Germline trimming cut 2 bases from V and 9 bases from J; bases unmatched to any gene: 7.

This clonotype was seen many times. The gene calls are TRBV6-5 and TRBJ2-7; TRBD1 matches 10 bases. Unmatched junction bases numbered 7, after V lost 4 bases and J lost 4 bases. Germline assignment: CDR1 MNHEY and CDR2 SVGAGI. The CDR3 is made up of 15 amino acids. Written as DNA, the CDR3 is TGTGCCAGCAGTTTCCCGGGACAGGGGTCATACGAGCAGTACTTC. Translated, it gives CASSFPGQGSYEQYF.

Points on this clonotype: A single base is all that separates this from a far larger clone, so a read error is likely. V is TRBV7-9 and J is TRBJ2-1; D is possibly TRBD1 or TRBD2 (5 bases each). From germline, CDR1 is SEHNR and CDR2 FQNEAQ (reference sequence). The CDR3 has 15 residues. V shed 1 base and J shed 2 bases, with 9 bases lying between them. CDR3 nucleotides: TGTGCCAGCAGCTTAGGGGGGATTACCTACAATGAGCAGTTCTTC. It codes for CASSLGGITYNEQFF.

A remark on this clonotype: This sequence is one base from a far larger clone and is likely a read error. The chain couples TRBV20-1 to TRBJ2-5; 7 nucleotides align to TRBD2. The J call could be wrong; TRBJ2-1 is a better fit for the DNA end. CDR1 is DFQATT, CDR2 SNEGSKA, per germline (reference sequence). This CDR3 comprises 13 residues. CDR3 loop: CSLTSQNFNEQFF. CDR3 DNA sequence: TGCAGTCTGACTAGCCAAAACTTCAATGAGCAGTTCTTC.

This clonotype was observed at least ten times. This chain connects TRBV6-5 to TRBJ1-5; 7 bases agree with TRBD1. CDR3 size: 15 residues. Looked up from germline, CDR1 is MNHEY and CDR2 is SVGAGI. The V gene end was trimmed by 2 bases and the J gene end by 2 bases; junction bases not matched to a gene: 3. The CDR3 sequence: CASSYDRAGNQPQHF. DNA of the CDR3: TGTGCCAGCAGTTACGACAGGGCCGGCAATCAGCCCCAGCATTTT.

This clonotype has a single count. A read error is the likely source, as a far larger clone sits one nucleotide away. The chain couples TRBV6-9 to TRBJ2-7; 14 bases match TRBD2. The J call is in doubt because the DNA end fits TRBJ2-5 better. Germline V gene data show CDR1 as MNHGY and CDR2 as SVAAGI. The CDR3 is 19 amino acids. The CDR3 sequence: CASSWGLAGANPYQETQYF. CDR3 sequence (DNA): TGTGCCAGCAGTTGGGGACTAGCGGGAGCGAACCCGTACCAAGAGACCCAGTACTTC.